Following are 20 T cell receptor beta chains from one sample sequenced in a study of T-cell memory formation after mild COVID-19. TCRdb ran MiXCR on the 5' RACE reads and lists one entry per CDR3 protein. In the table there are hundreds of thousands of distinct CDR3 sequences, 20% of which are singletons. The sequenced sample consisted of PBMCs or a T cell subset sorted from them (not recorded which). All receptors come from an adult woman who had mild COVID-19 (a few samples of this study predate the infection). Cell type and time point are not known.

The rearrangement links TRBV5-1 to TRBJ2-6, with unresolved D. This CDR3 is 13 amino acids long. V was clipped by 4 bases and J by 4 bases, with 6 bases between them. CDR1 and CDR2 (germline): SGHRS, YFSETQ. This chain's CDR3 is CASSRGGANVLTF. Written as DNA, the CDR3 is TGCGCCAGCAGCCGAGGCGGGGCCAACGTCCTGACTTTC.

The J gene is TRBJ2-1, the V gene TRBV7-3; TRBD2 might be the D (6 bases). Trimming stripped 2 bases from V and 8 bases from J, with 10 bases between. The CDR3 sequence is 13 residues long. CDR1 is SGHTA, CDR2 FQGTGA, per germline. CDR3 DNA: TGTGCCAGCAGCTTACTCCCGGGGGATGAGCAGTTCTTC. It is translated as CASSLLPGDEQFF.

The chain recombines TRBV9 with TRBJ2-1; D remains unclear. Germline loops: CDR1 SGDLS, CDR2 YYNGEE. Trimming left V 0 bases short and J 1 base short, with 11 bases between. CDR3 length: 16 amino acids. Here the CDR3 DNA reads TGTGCCAGCAGCGTAGTGGGTACCCGATCCTACAATGAGCAGTTCTTC. It codes for CASSVVGTRSYNEQFF.

The chain couples TRBV20-1 to TRBJ1-2; D is uncertain. V was clipped by 3 bases and J by 2 bases, with 10 bases between them. CDR1 and CDR2 from the germline V gene are DFQATT and SNEGSKA (reference sequence). The CDR3 has 13 amino acids. In DNA, the CDR3 is TGCAGTGCTAGGATGGAGGGAAACTATGGCTACACCTTC. It is translated as CSARMEGNYGYTF.

The gene calls are TRBV7-3 and TRBJ2-1; 8 bases match TRBD2. With V trimmed by 1 base and J by 8 bases, 7 bases remained unmatched. The CDR3 totals 15 residues. The germline gives CDR1 SGHTA, CDR2 FQGTGA. Written as DNA, the CDR3 is TGTGCCAGCAGCTTAAGCGGGACTAGAAGCCATGAGCAGTTCTTC. Residues: CASSLSGTRSHEQFF.

The rearrangement joins TRBV7-2 to TRBJ2-5; the match to TRBD1 covers 10 bases. Germline V gene sequence: CDR1 SGHTA, CDR2 FQGNSA. This CDR3 contains 13 residues. The trim removed 4 bases at V and 5 bases at J, leaving 1 base unmatched. The CDR3 here is CASSWGQGETQYF. CDR3 sequence (DNA): TGTGCCAGCAGCTGGGGACAGGGGGAGACCCAGTACTTC.

The sample holds a few counts of this clonotype. The chain carries TRBV12-3 or TRBV12-4 and TRBJ2-7; TRBD1 is a possible D gene (6 bases). This CDR3 is built from 12 residues. Trimming took off 8 bases at V and 8 bases at J, with 16 bases between the two ends. The CDR3 nucleotides read TGTGCCAGCGCAGGGGCTAGTTACAAGCAGTACTTC. It specifies CASAGASYKQYF.

This clonotype was seen many times. This CDR3 is CASSPQGLYGYTF. CDR3 DNA: TGTGCCAGCAGCCCCCAGGGACTCTATGGCTACACCTTC. The chain carries TRBV7-8 and TRBJ1-2; possibly TRBD1 for D (5 bases). V was shortened by 5 bases and J by 4 bases, with 11 bases between the two germline ends. Germline CDR1 reads SGHVS; CDR2 reads FQNEAQ. The CDR3 totals 13 residues.

This chain links TRBV20-1 with TRBJ1-2; D call uncertain. This CDR3 is 15 amino acids long. The germline V and J ends were trimmed by 0 bases and 5 bases, with 16 bases remaining between them. Germline-derived CDR1 and CDR2 are DFQATT and SNEGSKA (reference sequence). CDR3 region: CSARDGSTTPYGYTF. DNA for the CDR3: TGCAGTGCTAGAGATGGGTCAACAACCCCATATGGCTACACCTTC.

In DNA, the CDR3 is TGTGCCAGCAGTCGCGCCACTAGGGCTAGGGCCAACGTCCTGACTTTC. This codes for CASSRATRARANVLTF. V and J are TRBV27 and TRBJ2-6, with D maybe TRBD2 (5 bases). V was trimmed by 5 bases and J by 5 bases, leaving 16 bases between them. Germline CDR1 reads MNHEY; CDR2 reads SMNVEV (reference sequence). The CDR3 runs 16 residues.

This chain joins TRBV21-1 and TRBJ1-5; the listed D gene, TRBD1, was not tested against the DNA. TRBV21-1 is labeled a pseudogene. The CDR3 contains 15 residues. Written as DNA, the CDR3 is TGTGCCAGCAGCAAAGCGGGACAGCTACATCAGCCCCAGCATTTT. Translation gives CASSKAGQLHQPQHF.

The chain couples TRBV7-2 to TRBJ2-5, with 7 bases fitting TRBD2. The V segment lost 5 bases and the J segment 5 bases; nucleotides outside the gene matches: 8. Germline V CDR1 and CDR2: SGHTA, FQGNSA. The CDR3 consists of 14 residues. The CDR3 sequence: CASSASGAGETQYF. For the CDR3, the DNA is TGTGCCAGCAGCGCCAGCGGAGCGGGGGAGACCCAGTACTTC. Using reference TRBV7-2 and TRBJ2-5 for the parts outside the CDR3, the full variable domain is GAGVSQSPSNKVTEKGKDVELRCDPISGHTALYWYRQSLGQGLEFLIYFQGNSAPDKSGLPSDRFSAERTGGSVSTLTIQRTQQEDSAVYLCASSASGAGETQYFGPGTRLLVL.

This clonotype has ten or more counts. The chain recombines TRBV7-3 with TRBJ2-3; D remains unclear. The CDR3 has 13 amino acids. Trimming pared 4 bases from V and 9 bases from J, leaving 14 bases between. Germline CDR1 is SGHTA and CDR2 is FQGTGA. This CDR3 is CASSSEPLKTQYF. CDR3 bases: TGTGCCAGCAGCTCCGAGCCCCTGAAAACGCAGTATTTT. Complete variable domain (other parts from reference TRBV7-3 and TRBJ2-3): GAGVSQTPSNKVTEKGKYVELRCDPISGHTALYWYRQSLGQGPEFLIYFQGTGAADDSGLPNDRFFAVRPEGSVSTLKIQRTERGDSAVYLCASSSEPLKTQYFGPGTRLTVL.

This clonotype was found a few times. This chain uses TRBV5-5 with TRBJ1-1, with 8 bases fitting TRBD1. Germline V gives CDR1 SGHKS, CDR2 YYEKEE (reference sequence). The CDR3 covers 15 residues. V trimming: 6 bases; J trimming: 7 bases; junction bases outside the gene matches: 14. The CDR3 sequence is CASMEGAQGASEAFF. CDR3 DNA sequence: TGTGCCAGCATGGAGGGGGCTCAGGGGGCGAGTGAAGCTTTCTTT.

As concerns this clonotype: Just one base apart from a much larger clone, this may be a read error. The J gene is TRBJ1-1, the V gene TRBV5-1; D is perhaps TRBD1 (5 bases). CDR3 size: 15 residues. Per germline, CDR1 SGHRS and CDR2 YFSETQ. Written as DNA, the CDR3 is TGCGACAGCAGCCCTATGGTCAGGGAGAACACTGAAGCTTTCTTT. It specifies CDSSPMVRENTEAFF.

This sequence joins TRBV11-2 and TRBJ1-6, with a tentative D call TRBD1 (5 bases). This CDR3 has 13 residues. Trimming removed 5 bases at V and 16 bases at J, with 18 bases between. Germline-derived CDR1 and CDR2 are SGHAT and FQNNGV. This chain's CDR3 is CASSPDRHRGLHF. In DNA form, the CDR3 reads TGTGCCAGCAGCCCGGACCGACACCGGGGGCTCCACTTT.

This chain links TRBV9 with TRBJ2-7, with 10 bases fitting TRBD2. Germline V gene sequence: CDR1 SGDLS, CDR2 YYNGEE. The length of the CDR3 is 15 residues. Trimming cost V 1 base and J 1 base; bases outside gene matches: 2. The CDR3 region is CASSVTSGASYEQYF. The CDR3 DNA reads TGTGCCAGCAGCGTAACTAGCGGGGCTTCCTACGAGCAGTACTTC.

This clonotype was counted a few times. The chain uses TRBV12-3 or TRBV12-4 and TRBJ1-1, with a weak D call TRBD1 (6 bases). This CDR3 spans 14 amino acids. V gave up 4 bases and J gave up 7 bases, with 16 bases separating them. Here the CDR3 DNA reads TGTGCCAGCAGTTCTACAGGGTTTGCTGGTGAAGCTTTCTTT. This codes for CASSSTGFAGEAFF.

The chain couples TRBV6-5 to TRBJ1-1; D is ambiguous. Germline CDR1 is MNHEY and CDR2 is SVGAGI. V lost 5 bases and J lost 5, with 12 bases in between. CDR3 length equals 13 residues. The CDR3 region has the DNA TGTGCCAGCAGTCCCCGTGAGGGAACTGAAGCTTTCTTT. Amino acids: CASSPREGTEAFF.

This clonotype was observed at least ten times. The rearrangement joins TRBV15 to TRBJ1-2, with 8 bases aligning to TRBD1. Looked up from germline, CDR1 is LNHNV and CDR2 is YYDKDF (reference sequence). V dropped 5 bases and J dropped 4; count of bases not matched to a gene: 6. The CDR3 consists of 14 residues. Here the CDR3 reads CATSLPDRGYGYTF. DNA of the CDR3: TGTGCCACCAGCCTTCCCGACAGGGGCTATGGCTACACCTTC.